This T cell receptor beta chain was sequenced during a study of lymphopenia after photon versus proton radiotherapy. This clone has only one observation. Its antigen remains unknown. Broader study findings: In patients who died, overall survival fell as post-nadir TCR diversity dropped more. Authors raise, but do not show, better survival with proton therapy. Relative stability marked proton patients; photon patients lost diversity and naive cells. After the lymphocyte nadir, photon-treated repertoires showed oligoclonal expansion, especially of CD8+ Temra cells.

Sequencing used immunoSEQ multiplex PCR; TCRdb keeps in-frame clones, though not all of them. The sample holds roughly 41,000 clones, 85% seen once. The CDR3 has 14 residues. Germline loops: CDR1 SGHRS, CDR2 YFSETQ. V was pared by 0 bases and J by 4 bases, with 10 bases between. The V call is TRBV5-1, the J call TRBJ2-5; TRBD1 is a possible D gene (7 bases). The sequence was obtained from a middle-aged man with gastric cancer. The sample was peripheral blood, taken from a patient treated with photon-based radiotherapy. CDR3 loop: CASSLGQGGETQYF. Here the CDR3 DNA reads TGCGCCAGCAGCTTGGGACAGGGAGGAGAGACCCAGTACTTC.